These T cell receptor beta chains were read from a single sample in a study of blood T cell repertoires in COVID-19. Profiling relied on immunoSEQ multiplex PCR, and the TCRdb table lists in-frame clones only, not all of them. The sample lists 200,000 to 300,000 clones; 86% were seen once. Sequencing was done on a sample of peripheral blood. The receptors were gathered from a man aged 25-40 years with active or convalescent COVID-19. Each CDR3 is given with its conserved first and last residue. The D gene is left open where the match is weak. Part of the rows lack a size; the others show once, few, many or a class for expanded clones.

>-|TRBV7-9|-|TRBJ1-5
TGTGCCAGCAGCTTAGGGCAGGGTAGCAATCAGCCCCAGCATTTT
CASSLGQGSNQPQHF
>-|TRBV20-1|-|TRBJ2-3
TGCAGTGCAAGTGGGACTACAGATACGCAGTATTTT
CSASGTTDTQYF
>once|TRBV20-1|TRBD1|TRBJ1-2
TGCAGTGCTAGTCCCGACAGGGGGCAAATTGATGGCTACACCTTC
CSASPDRGQIDGYTF
>few|TRBV3-1/TRBV3-2|-|TRBJ1-1
TGTGCCAGCAGCCTTCGGACATCGAACACTGAAGCTTTCTTT
CASSLRTSNTEAFF
>-|TRBV19|TRBD2|TRBJ2-3
TGTGCCAGTAGTATTACGGGAGGTTTGGATACGCAGTATTTT
CASSITGGLDTQYF
>-|TRBV2|TRBD2|TRBJ2-7
TGTGCCAGCAGAGCGGGGGACACTACCTACGAGCAGTACTTC
CASRAGDTTYEQYF
>-|TRBV5-1|TRBD1|TRBJ1-4
TGCGCCAGCAGCTTAGTACAGGGGACTAATGAAAAACTGTTTTTT
CASSLVQGTNEKLFF
>-|TRBV30|-|TRBJ2-6
TGTGCCTGGAGTGTAGCCGGGGCCAACGTCCTGACTTTC
CAWSVAGANVLTF
>-|TRBV4-2|-|TRBJ1-5
TGTGCCAGCAGCCAAGGGGCGTATAGCAATCAGCCCCAGCATTTT
CASSQGAYSNQPQHF
>-|TRBV5-6|-|TRBJ1-2
TGTGCCACCTCAGGGCTGGACTATGGCTACACCTTC
CATSGLDYGYTF
>-|TRBV7-9|TRBD1|TRBJ2-4
TGTGCCAGCAGCCGCACAGGGGGCGATCCGAACATTCAGTACTTC
CASSRTGGDPNIQYF
>-|TRBV5-8|-|TRBJ1-5
TGTGCCAGCAGCCAATTCGGGCAGCCCCAGCATTTT
CASSQFGQPQHF
>-|TRBV3-1/TRBV3-2|TRBD2|TRBJ2-3
TGTGCCAGCAGGGAACATAGCGGGGGAAATACGCAGTATTTT
CASREHSGGNTQYF
>few|TRBV7-8|TRBD1|TRBJ1-2
TGTGCCAGCAGCTCGGGACAGGGGATGGGTGGCTACACCTTC
CASSSGQGMGGYTF
>-|TRBV4-1|-|TRBJ2-7
TGCGCCAGCAGCCATGCTGGGGAGTCCTACGAGCAGTACTTC
CASSHAGESYEQYF
>-|TRBV2|-|TRBJ2-5
TGTGCCAGCAGTGGCTGGCGGGGGCCCCAAGAGACCCAGTACTTC
CASSGWRGPQETQYF
>-|TRBV9|-|TRBJ2-7
TGTGCCAGCTCCCGAGCGGAACTTAGGTCCGAGCAGTACTTC
CASSRAELRSEQYF
>few|TRBV19|-|TRBJ1-5
TGTGCCAGTAGTCGAGGACTCAATCAGCCCCAGCATTTT
CASSRGLNQPQHF
>-|TRBV20-1|-|TRBJ1-1
TGCAGTGCTAGAGTGAGGGCTGAAGCTTTCTTT
CSARVRAEAFF
>-|TRBV13|-|TRBJ2-7
TGTGCCAGCAGCTTCTTTACAGGGCAATCCTACGAGCAGTACTTC
CASSFFTGQSYEQYF
>-|TRBV5-1|-|TRBJ1-1
TGCGCCAGCAGCTCGTCCCTAAACACTGAAGCTTTCTTT
CASSSSLNTEAFF
>-|TRBV6-1|TRBD1|TRBJ2-5
TGTGCCAGCAGTGTCACAACAGGGGTACCCCAAGAGACCCAGTACTTC
CASSVTTGVPQETQYF
>-|TRBV6-5|-|TRBJ1-2
TGTGCCAGCAGTTACTCGAACTTGGCCAGGGGTGGCTACACCTTC
CASSYSNLARGGYTF
>once|TRBV9|-|TRBJ2-5
TGTGCCAGCAGCGTAGGAGGCGTCCAAGAGACCCAGTACTTC
CASSVGGVQETQYF